This T cell receptor (beta chain) is from a study of cytomegalovirus exposure and HLA in healthy donors. Overall study: Earlier, approximately 190 million T cells were analyzed, and over 95 million unique TCR beta sequences were found among them.

J was trimmed by 2 bases and V by 5 bases; bases with no gene match: 14. This CDR3 has 18 amino acids. From germline, CDR1 is SEHNR and CDR2 FQNEAQ (reference sequence). Healthy bone marrow donors made up the cohort. About this clone: Its matching antigen is unknown.

With 60 Vbeta and 13 Jbeta primers, the PCR was carried out. Here immunoSEQ multiplex PCR was the method, and the copy in TCRdb shows in-frame clones only, minus some. Altogether over 200,000 clones are present, 85% being singletons, with the ten largest covering 1.3%. Broader study findings: Sequencing likely caused a cluster of highly shared sequence variants. Testing in vitro showed a few CMV-associated chains specific for CMV antigens.

The genes are TRBV7-9 and TRBJ2-2; 7 nucleotides align to TRBD1. This TCR derives from a human donor in good health. The source material was PBMCs. The chain's CDR3 is CASSPVTFRDSNTGELFF. In DNA, the CDR3 is TGTGCCAGCAGCCCGGTAACGTTCCGGGACAGTAACACCGGGGAGCTGTTTTTT. The full variable domain, with the rest looked up from reference TRBV7-9 and TRBJ2-2, is DTGVSQNPRHKITKRGQNVTFRCDPISEHNRLYWYRQTLGQGPEFLTYFQNEAQLEKSRLLSDRFSAERPKGSFSTLEIQRTEQGDSAMYLCASSPVTFRDSNTGELFFGEGSRLTVL.